The rows below give T cell receptor beta chains drawn from one sample of a study of cytomegalovirus exposure and HLA in healthy donors. Assay: immunoSEQ multiplex PCR; the TCRdb copy retains only in-frame clones and omits some. This table holds roughly 200,000 clones, more than 75% found once. The sample consisted of PBMCs. Receptors were obtained from a man under 40 in good health and CMV-seropositive. Each CDR3 is given with its conserved first and last residue. D genes are given only for firm matches. A clone size is listed for some rows: how often the clone was seen (once, few, many), or a class if it is expanded.

d_call: .
j_call: TRBJ1-4
clone_size: .
v_call: TRBV2
cdr3_aa: CASSEIYSPGEKLFF

d_call: TRBD1
j_call: TRBJ1-1
clone_size: .
v_call: TRBV5-1
cdr3_aa: CASSLDVDRGNTEAFF

d_call: .
j_call: TRBJ2-1
clone_size: .
v_call: TRBV9
cdr3_aa: CASSEDGIVFYEQFF

d_call: .
j_call: TRBJ1-4
clone_size: .
v_call: TRBV18
cdr3_aa: CASSVGRPATNEKLFF

d_call: TRBD1
j_call: TRBJ1-1
clone_size: .
v_call: TRBV6-6
cdr3_aa: CASLGRDRGNTEAFF

d_call: .
j_call: TRBJ2-4
clone_size: few
v_call: TRBV28
cdr3_aa: CASSLSGQLAKNIQYF

d_call: .
j_call: TRBJ1-2
clone_size: few
v_call: TRBV5-6
cdr3_aa: CASSRVGANYGYTF

d_call: TRBD1
j_call: TRBJ2-5
clone_size: .
v_call: TRBV5-6
cdr3_aa: CASSYGQGQGMETQYF

d_call: TRBD1
j_call: TRBJ2-7
clone_size: .
v_call: TRBV19
cdr3_aa: CASARDRTYEQYF

d_call: .
j_call: TRBJ1-2
clone_size: .
v_call: TRBV19
cdr3_aa: CASSISPGYYGYTF

d_call: .
j_call: TRBJ2-5
clone_size: once
v_call: TRBV5-1
cdr3_aa: CASSLAGRGWGQETQYF

d_call: .
j_call: TRBJ1-1
clone_size: .
v_call: TRBV27
cdr3_aa: CASSRSLNTEAFF

d_call: TRBD2
j_call: TRBJ2-5
clone_size: .
v_call: TRBV4-2
cdr3_aa: CASSQDLLAGGRQETQYF

d_call: .
j_call: TRBJ1-2
clone_size: .
v_call: TRBV6-5
cdr3_aa: CASSRYQEFLYGYTF

d_call: .
j_call: TRBJ1-1
clone_size: .
v_call: TRBV2
cdr3_aa: CASSVQQAEAFF

d_call: TRBD1
j_call: TRBJ1-1
clone_size: .
v_call: TRBV11-3
cdr3_aa: CASSFDRDTEAFF

d_call: .
j_call: TRBJ2-2
clone_size: .
v_call: TRBV7-9
cdr3_aa: CASTTGTEGRTGELFF

d_call: .
j_call: TRBJ1-2
clone_size: .
v_call: TRBV5-1
cdr3_aa: CASSLGTASYGYTF

d_call: .
j_call: TRBJ2-7
clone_size: .
v_call: TRBV7-2
cdr3_aa: CASSPTEYEQYF

d_call: TRBD2
j_call: TRBJ2-1
clone_size: .
v_call: TRBV25-1
cdr3_aa: CASSGTSGSHGHEQFF

d_call: TRBD1
j_call: TRBJ2-7
clone_size: .
v_call: TRBV4-1
cdr3_aa: CASSQRTGGMREQYF

d_call: .
j_call: TRBJ2-7
clone_size: .
v_call: TRBV28
cdr3_aa: CASSPKPTYEQYF

d_call: TRBD1
j_call: TRBJ2-1
clone_size: .
v_call: TRBV27
cdr3_aa: CASSLGQGEFF

d_call: TRBD1
j_call: TRBJ1-2
clone_size: .
v_call: TRBV27
cdr3_aa: CASSLYGTGMREDYGYTF

d_call: TRBD1
j_call: TRBJ2-7
clone_size: .
v_call: TRBV6-5
cdr3_aa: CASSPHGQGYEQYF

d_call: TRBD1
j_call: TRBJ2-7
clone_size: .
v_call: TRBV27
cdr3_aa: CASSFRTGDEQYF

d_call: .
j_call: TRBJ2-7
clone_size: .
v_call: TRBV7-9
cdr3_aa: CASSGPRAGPLHEQYF

d_call: .
j_call: TRBJ2-2
clone_size: .
v_call: TRBV5-6
cdr3_aa: CASSLGYTGELFF

d_call: .
j_call: TRBJ1-3
clone_size: .
v_call: TRBV4-2
cdr3_aa: CASSPVGVHSGNTIYF

d_call: TRBD1
j_call: TRBJ1-5
clone_size: .
v_call: TRBV19
cdr3_aa: CASSVQGQGSGQPQHF

d_call: .
j_call: TRBJ2-4
clone_size: .
v_call: TRBV2
cdr3_aa: CASSEQGLAKNIQYF

d_call: .
j_call: TRBJ1-1
clone_size: .
v_call: TRBV15
cdr3_aa: CATSATRDTEAFF

d_call: .
j_call: TRBJ1-2
clone_size: few
v_call: TRBV28
cdr3_aa: CASSSSPLNYGYTF

d_call: TRBD1
j_call: TRBJ2-7
clone_size: once
v_call: TRBV6-5
cdr3_aa: CASRIDRAYLYEQYF

d_call: .
j_call: TRBJ1-5
clone_size: .
v_call: TRBV2
cdr3_aa: CASSEDRAPSQPQHF

d_call: TRBD1
j_call: TRBJ2-7
clone_size: .
v_call: TRBV27
cdr3_aa: CASRYRGQGSYEQYF

d_call: .
j_call: TRBJ1-2
clone_size: .
v_call: TRBV6-6
cdr3_aa: CASSLLGAAIGGYTF

d_call: .
j_call: TRBJ2-7
clone_size: .
v_call: TRBV5-1
cdr3_aa: CASSLLFGGGTYEQYF

d_call: .
j_call: TRBJ2-2
clone_size: .
v_call: TRBV11-1
cdr3_aa: CASSPGTGELFF

d_call: .
j_call: TRBJ1-2
clone_size: .
v_call: TRBV6-4
cdr3_aa: CASSPERDYGYTF

d_call: TRBD1
j_call: TRBJ2-7
clone_size: .
v_call: TRBV6-5
cdr3_aa: CASSYETGGPYEQYF

d_call: .
j_call: TRBJ1-2
clone_size: .
v_call: TRBV7-6
cdr3_aa: CASSADILANYGYTF

d_call: TRBD1
j_call: TRBJ2-7
clone_size: .
v_call: TRBV7-9
cdr3_aa: CASSLTGGTYEQYF

d_call: .
j_call: TRBJ2-2
clone_size: .
v_call: TRBV4-1
cdr3_aa: CASSPGVAANTGELFF

d_call: .
j_call: TRBJ1-2
clone_size: .
v_call: TRBV7-9
cdr3_aa: CASSADRSNYGYTF

d_call: .
j_call: TRBJ1-5
clone_size: .
v_call: TRBV2
cdr3_aa: CASSDSNQPQHF

d_call: .
j_call: TRBJ1-1
clone_size: once
v_call: TRBV30
cdr3_aa: CAWSGNPPLYTEAFF

d_call: TRBD2
j_call: TRBJ2-7
clone_size: .
v_call: TRBV27
cdr3_aa: CASSSGGLGYEQYF

d_call: .
j_call: TRBJ1-2
clone_size: .
v_call: TRBV19
cdr3_aa: CASSRDGGHGYTF

d_call: .
j_call: TRBJ1-5
clone_size: .
v_call: TRBV2
cdr3_aa: CASQEDRGSNQPQHF

d_call: .
j_call: TRBJ2-2
clone_size: few
v_call: TRBV11-3
cdr3_aa: CASSPSVRTNTGELFF

d_call: .
j_call: TRBJ2-3
clone_size: .
v_call: TRBV2
cdr3_aa: CASSEGQSTDTQYF

d_call: .
j_call: TRBJ2-1
clone_size: .
v_call: TRBV5-1
cdr3_aa: CASSHDPDRAHEQFF

d_call: TRBD2
j_call: TRBJ2-1
clone_size: .
v_call: TRBV9
cdr3_aa: CASSVGTSGSNEQFF

d_call: .
j_call: TRBJ2-7
clone_size: .
v_call: TRBV18
cdr3_aa: CASSPGAGISSYEQYF

d_call: .
j_call: TRBJ1-2
clone_size: few
v_call: TRBV6-5
cdr3_aa: CASSYADNYGYTF

d_call: TRBD1
j_call: TRBJ2-1
clone_size: .
v_call: TRBV7-6
cdr3_aa: CASSSTGASYNEQFF

d_call: TRBD1
j_call: TRBJ2-7
clone_size: .
v_call: TRBV7-2
cdr3_aa: CASSTLGAGQGYEQYF

d_call: .
j_call: TRBJ2-1
clone_size: .
v_call: TRBV14
cdr3_aa: CASSQTGPGDEQFF